A single sample is the source of the 7 T cell receptor beta chains below, sequenced in a study of monozygotic twins with inflammatory bowel disease. TCRdb re-called the 5' RACE reads and shows each CDR3 protein once, DNA omitted. Its table lists about 99,000 distinct CDR3 sequences. Material for sequencing was blood. The receptors were sampled from a human donor with ulcerative colitis or Crohn's disease, or a healthy co-twin of an affected twin (not recorded which).

This chain links TRBV10-3 with TRBJ1-3. Germline CDR1 reads ENHRY; CDR2 reads SYGVKD. There are 12 residues in the CDR3. CDR3 amino acids: CAISLLGNTIYF.

V gene TRBV9 combines with J gene TRBJ2-2; checking the TCRdb D call of TRBD2 is not possible without DNA. The CDR3 length is 15 residues. CDR1 is SGDLS and CDR2 is YYNGEE in the germline V gene. CDR3 region: CASSPLGRETGELFF. The variable domain in full, with the rest retrieved from reference TRBV9 and TRBJ2-2, is DSGVTQTPKHLITATGQRVTLRCSPRSGDLSVYWYQQSLDQGLQFLIQYYNGEERAKGNILERFSAQQFPDLHSELNLSSLELGDSALYFCASSPLGRETGELFFGEGSRLTVL.

CDR3 region: CASSALGSGGTTGELFF. The chain couples TRBV3-1 to TRBJ2-2; as DNA is missing, the TRBD2 call by TCRdb cannot be tested. CDR3 length: 17 amino acids. Germline assignment: CDR1 LGHDT and CDR2 YNNKEL (reference sequence).

The chain combines TRBV5-1 with TRBJ2-3. Germline loops: CDR1 SGHRS, CDR2 YFSETQ. The CDR3 consists of 16 residues. The CDR3 sequence is CASSSQVSLLTDTQYF.

The V call is TRBV4-3, the J call TRBJ1-5. The CDR3 extends over 15 amino acids. Germline CDR1 reads LGHNA; CDR2 reads YSLEER. CDR3 loop: CASSETGSRNQPQHF.

The chain joins TRBV20-1 to TRBJ2-7; the TCRdb D gene call, TRBD2, has no DNA to confirm it. The CDR3 runs to 12 residues. Germline V CDR1 and CDR2: DFQATT, SNEGSKA (reference sequence). The CDR3 loop is CSAPRDLYEQYF.

The chain has TRBV20-1 and TRBJ2-2; with no DNA, the TCRdb D assignment of TRBD1 cannot be verified. The V gene's germline CDR1 is DFQATT and CDR2 SNEGSKA (reference sequence). The CDR3 is made up of 13 amino acids. The CDR3 protein is CSASRGRSGELFF.